This T cell receptor beta chain originates from a study of Ad26.COV2.S vaccination and SARS-CoV-2 variants. The wider study: Intramuscular Ad26.COV2.S doses were given once or twice, 56 days apart. Study findings and constraints: Placebo and vaccine recipients had non-spike TCR breadth that was similar. Substantial breadth in spike-specific CD8+ and CD4+ T cell responses was reportedly seen after vaccination.

The CDR3 contains 15 residues. CDR1 is SEHNR and CDR2 is FQNEAQ in the germline V gene (reference sequence). V shed 5 bases and J shed 8 bases, with 16 bases lying between them. As to this clone: Its specificity is unknown.

Treatment in this sample: some 19 received Ad26.COV2.S at low or high dose, single or two shots; 5 received placebo; per-sample allocation not given. Specimens were obtained on day 63 following the first vaccine or placebo injection. The individual, an adult aged 18-55 years, was a donor in Boston. Profiled with immunoSEQ multiplex PCR; TCRdb holds only in-frame clones, not every one. The repertoire has around 450,000 clones, over 75% of them found once; the top ten carry 12%. The source of this sequence is a person between 18 and 60 years old who received the Ad26.COV2.S COVID-19 vaccine or a placebo. V usage is TRBV7-9 and J usage is TRBJ1-6; perhaps TRBD1 as D (6 bases). The specimen was peripheral blood, collected in a trial of Ad26.COV2.S vaccine versus placebo. The chain's CDR3 is CASSLGGARDSPLHF. The CDR3 coding sequence is TGTGCCAGCAGCCTCGGGGGGGCCCGCGATTCACCCCTCCACTTT.